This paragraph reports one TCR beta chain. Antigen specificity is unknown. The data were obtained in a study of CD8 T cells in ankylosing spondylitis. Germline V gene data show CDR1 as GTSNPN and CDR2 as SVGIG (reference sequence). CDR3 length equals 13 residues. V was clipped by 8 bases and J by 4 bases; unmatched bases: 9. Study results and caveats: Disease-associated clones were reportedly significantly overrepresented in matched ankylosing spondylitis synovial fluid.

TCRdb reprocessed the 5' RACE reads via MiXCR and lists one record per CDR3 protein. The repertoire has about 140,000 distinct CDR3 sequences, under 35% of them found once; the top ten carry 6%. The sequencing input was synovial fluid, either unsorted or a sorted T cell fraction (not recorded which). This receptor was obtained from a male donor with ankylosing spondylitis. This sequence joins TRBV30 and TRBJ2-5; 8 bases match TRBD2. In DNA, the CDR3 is TGTGCCCGGGGGGGCCAGGGCAGAGAGACCCAGTACTTC. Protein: CARGGQGRETQYF.